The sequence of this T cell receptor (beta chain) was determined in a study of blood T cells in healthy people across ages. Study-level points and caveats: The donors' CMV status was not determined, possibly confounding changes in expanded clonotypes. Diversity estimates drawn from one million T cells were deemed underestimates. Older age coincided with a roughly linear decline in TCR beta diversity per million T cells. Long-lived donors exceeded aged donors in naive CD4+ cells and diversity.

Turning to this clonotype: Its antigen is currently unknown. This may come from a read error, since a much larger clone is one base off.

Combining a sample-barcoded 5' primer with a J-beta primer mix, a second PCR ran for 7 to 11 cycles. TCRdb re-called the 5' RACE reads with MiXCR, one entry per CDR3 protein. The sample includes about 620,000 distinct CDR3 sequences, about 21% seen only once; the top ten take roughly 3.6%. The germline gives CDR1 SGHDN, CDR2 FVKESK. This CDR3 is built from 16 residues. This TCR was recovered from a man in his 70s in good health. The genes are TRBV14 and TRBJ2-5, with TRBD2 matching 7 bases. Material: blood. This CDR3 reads CANSPVEGREYETQYF. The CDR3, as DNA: TGTGCCAACAGCCCCGTCGAGGGGCGGGAGTATGAGACCCAGTACTTC. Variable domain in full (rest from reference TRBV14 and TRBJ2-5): EAGVTQFPSHSVIEKGQTVTLRCDPISGHDNLYWYRRVMGKEIKFLLHFVKESKQDESGMPNNRFLAERTGGTYSTLKVQPAELEDSGVYFCANSPVEGREYETQYFGPGTRLLVL.